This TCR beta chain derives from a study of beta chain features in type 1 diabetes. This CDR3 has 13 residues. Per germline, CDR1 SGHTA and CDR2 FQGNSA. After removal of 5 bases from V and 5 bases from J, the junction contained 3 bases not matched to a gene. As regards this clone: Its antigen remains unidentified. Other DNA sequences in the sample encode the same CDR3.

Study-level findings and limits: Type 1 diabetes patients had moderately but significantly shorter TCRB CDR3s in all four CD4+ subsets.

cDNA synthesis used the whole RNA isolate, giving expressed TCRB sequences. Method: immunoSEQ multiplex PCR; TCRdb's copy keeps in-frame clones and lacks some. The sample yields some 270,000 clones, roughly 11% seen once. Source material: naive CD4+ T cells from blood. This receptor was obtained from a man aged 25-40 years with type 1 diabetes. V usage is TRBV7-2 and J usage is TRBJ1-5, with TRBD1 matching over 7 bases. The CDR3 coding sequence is TGTGCCAGCAGCCTAGACAGGGATCAGCCCCAGCATTTT. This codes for CASSLDRDQPQHF.